This passage covers 23 T cell receptor beta chains from one sample sequenced in a study of CD8 T cells in Susac syndrome. Roughly 0.5 to 1 ug RNA was reverse transcribed with random hexamers. TCRdb redid the calling of the immunoSEQ multiplex PCR reads with MiXCR, one entry per CDR3 protein. The table records about 140,000 distinct CDR3 sequences, 95% of them present only once. Sequences were obtained from CD8+ T cells from PBMCs. These receptors originate from a human donor with Susac syndrome.

This chain links TRBV6-5 with TRBJ1-2, with D uncertain. V dropped 0 bases and J dropped 4 bases, with 9 bases sitting between them. Per the germline V gene, CDR1 is MNHEY and CDR2 is SVGAGI. This CDR3 comprises 14 residues. Here the CDR3 reads CASSYSMGGYGYTF. Here the CDR3 DNA reads TGTGCCAGCAGTTACTCGATGGGTGGCTATGGCTACACCTTC.

CDR3 nucleotides: TGTGCCAGCGGACGGTGGGGGGATCAGCCCCAGCATTTT. Protein sequence: CASGRWGDQPQHF. The chain is built from TRBV2 and TRBJ1-5, with D tentatively TRBD1 (5 bases). The CDR3 covers 13 residues. CDR1 is SNHLY and CDR2 is FYNNEI in the germline V gene. Trimming cost V 8 bases and J 5 bases, with 13 bases left between them. Looking up the rest from reference TRBV2 and TRBJ1-5 gives the full variable domain: EPEVTQTPSHQVTQMGQEVILRCVPISNHLYFYWYRQILGQKVEFLVSFYNNEISEKSEIFDDQFSVERPDGSNFTLKIRSTKLEDSAMYFCASGRWGDQPQHFGDGTRLSIL.

This clonotype was counted only a few times. This chain links TRBV12-3 or TRBV12-4 with TRBJ2-1; D is uncertain. This CDR3 has 13 residues. Trimming stripped 4 bases from V and 1 base from J, with 5 bases between. CDR3 amino acids: CASSSSSYNEQFF. The CDR3 bases are TGTGCCAGCAGTTCCAGTTCCTACAATGAGCAGTTCTTC.

This clonotype has a single count. The rearrangement uses TRBV11-2 and TRBJ1-1, with TRBD1 matching 9 bases. The CDR3 contains 14 residues. Germline V lookup: CDR1 SGHAT, CDR2 FQNNGV. Unmatched junction bases numbered 3, after V lost 1 base and J lost 6 bases. CDR3 DNA sequence: TGTGCCAGCAGCTTAGGAACAGGGGGCCCTGAAGCTTTCTTT. It specifies CASSLGTGGPEAFF.

The chain uses TRBV27 and TRBJ2-7; 10 nucleotides agree with TRBD1. The CDR3 length is 14 residues. The V segment lost 5 bases and the J segment 5 bases; nucleotides outside the gene matches: 6. Germline V lookup: CDR1 MNHEY, CDR2 SMNVEV (reference sequence). The CDR3 DNA reads as TGTGCCAGCAGTAAGACAGGGGGCGGACACGAGCAGTACTTC. Translation: CASSKTGGGHEQYF.

The chain recombines TRBV4-1 with TRBJ2-1, with D tentatively TRBD1 (7 bases). Trimming stripped 2 bases from V and 0 bases from J, with 14 bases between. Germline V gives CDR1 MGHRA, CDR2 YSYEKL. This CDR3 has 17 amino acids. Here the CDR3 DNA reads TGCGCCAGCAGCCAATTGGCGGGACAGAGCTCCTACAATGAGCAGTTCTTC. This gives the protein CASSQLAGQSSYNEQFF.

The chain combines TRBV4-1 with TRBJ1-2; D is unresolved. CDR3 length: 14 residues. The germline V gene has CDR1 MGHRA and CDR2 YSYEKL. With 0 bases removed from V and 4 bases from J, the gap between germline ends came to 9 bases. The CDR3 bases are TGCGCCAGCAGCCAAGAGTCCGGGGTCTATGGCTACACCTTC. This encodes CASSQESGVYGYTF.

CDR3 bases: TGCGCCAGCAGCCCGCAGAAAGACAGGGTCCAAGAGACCCAGTACTTC. The encoded protein is CASSPQKDRVQETQYF. V usage is TRBV4-1 and J usage is TRBJ2-5; 7 nucleotides match TRBD1. Looked up from germline, CDR1 is MGHRA and CDR2 is YSYEKL. The trim removed 4 bases at V and 1 base at J, leaving 9 bases unmatched. The CDR3 spans 16 residues.

This rearrangement joins TRBV29-1 to TRBJ2-7; 14 bases map to TRBD2. The CDR3 is made up of 15 amino acids. The germline V gene has CDR1 SQVTM and CDR2 ANQGSEA. V shed 6 bases, J shed 3 bases, and the junction held 7 bases outside the gene matches. In DNA, the CDR3 is TGCAGCGTAGGGACTAGCGGGAGAAACGGCTACGAGCAGTACTTC. Translated: CSVGTSGRNGYEQYF.

The CDR3 DNA reads as TGCAGTGCTAGAGACCGGACTAGCGCGAACTACGAGCAGTACTTC. Protein: CSARDRTSANYEQYF. This sequence joins TRBV20-1 and TRBJ2-7; TRBD2 aligns across 9 bases. V shed 0 bases and J 3 bases; nucleotides not matched to a gene: 6. CDR3 size: 15 residues. Germline values: CDR1 DFQATT, CDR2 SNEGSKA (reference sequence).

The V and J genes are TRBV20-1 and TRBJ2-1; 14 nucleotides align to TRBD2. V lost 1 base, J lost 9 bases, and 11 bases stayed unmatched. This CDR3 comprises 17 residues. The germline V gene has CDR1 DFQATT and CDR2 SNEGSKA (reference sequence). CDR3 in amino acids: CSARGLPGLAGVSEQFF. DNA of the CDR3: TGCAGTGCTAGAGGCCTGCCGGGACTAGCGGGAGTAAGTGAGCAGTTCTTC.

The V and J genes are TRBV20-1 and TRBJ2-1; TRBD2 might be the D (5 bases). Looked up from germline, CDR1 is DFQATT and CDR2 is SNEGSKA (reference sequence). Trimming took 6 bases from V and 9 from J, leaving 9 bases between them. CDR3 size: 10 residues. The CDR3 DNA follows: TGCAGTGCCTACGGAGGTGAGCAGTTCTTC. Its translation is CSAYGGEQFF.

CDR3 in DNA: TGTGCCAGCAGCCAACGGACAGGGGTGTCTGAGACCCAGTACTTC. Its protein product is CASSQRTGVSETQYF. The chain is built from TRBV5-8 and TRBJ2-5, with TRBD1 matching over 9 bases. CDR1 and CDR2 from the germline V gene are SGHTS and YDEGEE. V lost 4 bases and J lost 5; bases outside the gene matches: 9. This CDR3 contains 15 residues.

The rearrangement joins TRBV12-3 or TRBV12-4 to TRBJ2-1; the D is unclear. V lost 2 bases and J lost 7, with 6 bases in between. This CDR3 has 12 residues. The CDR3 loop is CASSLIVNEQFF. The CDR3 DNA reads TGTGCCAGCAGTTTAATCGTGAATGAGCAGTTCTTC.

The chain combines TRBV24-1 with TRBJ2-2, with D perhaps matching TRBD2 (5 bases). The length of the CDR3 is 14 residues. Between the trimmed V and J ends, which lost 6 bases and 0 bases, there was a span of 7 bases. Germline V gene sequence: CDR1 KGHDR, CDR2 SFDVKD. In nucleotides, the CDR3 is TGTGCCACCAGTTCGAGGGCGAACACCGGGGAGCTGTTTTTT. As protein: CATSSRANTGELFF.

This clonotype was recorded only once. The CDR3 nucleotides read TGTGCCACCAGCCCACGTACCGGGGAGCTGTTTTTT. Translating it yields CATSPRTGELFF. The chain carries TRBV15 and TRBJ2-2; D is unresolved. CDR1 is LNHNV, CDR2 YYDKDF, per germline (reference sequence). V lost 5 bases and J lost 5, with 6 bases in between. This CDR3 is 12 amino acids long.

The rearrangement links TRBV4-1 to TRBJ2-7; D possibly corresponds to TRBD2 (6 bases). The CDR3 runs to 15 residues. Germline CDR1 reads MGHRA; CDR2 reads YSYEKL. The germline V and J ends were trimmed by 0 bases and 6 bases, with 15 bases remaining between them. Here the CDR3 reads CASSQDPGAGSEQYF. The CDR3 region has the DNA TGCGCCAGCAGCCAAGACCCGGGAGCAGGTTCCGAGCAGTACTTC.

The DNA of the CDR3 is TGTGCCAGCAGTTACTCCAGCCCTACGGGAAGGAGCAATGAGCAGTTCTTC. The encoded protein is CASSYSSPTGRSNEQFF. The J gene is TRBJ2-1, the V gene TRBV6-5; tentative D call: TRBD2 (5 bases). Germline lookup yields CDR1 MNHEY and CDR2 SVGAGI. V shed 0 bases and J shed 6 bases, with 18 bases lying between them. The CDR3 loop spans 17 amino acids.

V gene TRBV27 combines with J gene TRBJ2-7; 10 bases map to TRBD1. This CDR3 spans 15 amino acids. Trimming cost V 5 bases and J 2 bases; bases outside gene matches: 6. Germline-derived CDR1 and CDR2 are MNHEY and SMNVEV (reference sequence). CDR3 region: CASSTPGQGTYEQYF. The CDR3 DNA reads as TGTGCCAGCAGTACACCGGGACAGGGGACCTACGAGCAGTACTTC.

The V call is TRBV9, the J call TRBJ2-5; a possible D gene is TRBD1 (6 bases). Trimming cost V 3 bases and J 5 bases, with 20 bases left between them. Germline assignment: CDR1 SGDLS and CDR2 YYNGEE. CDR3 length: 16 residues. The CDR3 region has the DNA TGTGCCAGCAGCGCTGAGACAGGTCAACCAGCGGAGACCCAGTACTTC. Amino acid sequence: CASSAETGQPAETQYF.

The rearrangement links TRBV29-1 to TRBJ1-2; D ambiguous. Germline V gives CDR1 SQVTM, CDR2 ANQGSEA. Deletions cut 3 bases from V and 3 bases from J, with 5 bases between. CDR3 size: 11 residues. CDR3 sequence reads: CSVDSDYGYTF. CDR3 sequence (DNA): TGCAGCGTTGACAGTGACTATGGCTACACCTTC.

The genes are TRBV9 and TRBJ1-1; TRBD1 agrees at 12 bases. This CDR3 spans 16 amino acids. Trimming at V came to 5 bases and at J to 7 bases, leaving 12 bases not matched to a gene. Germline CDR1 is SGDLS and CDR2 is YYNGEE. The CDR3 DNA reads TGTGCCAGCAGAGCCGGGACAGGGGGCGAAAGAAATGAAGCTTTCTTT. Residues: CASRAGTGGERNEAFF.

This chain joins TRBV12-3 or TRBV12-4 and TRBJ1-4; 7 bases match TRBD1. V trimming: 5 bases; J trimming: 5 bases; junction bases outside the gene matches: 8. This CDR3 contains 15 residues. The CDR3 here is CASSTPGQRNEKLFF. CDR3 in DNA: TGTGCCAGCAGTACCCCGGGACAGAGAAATGAAAAACTGTTTTTT.